This TCR beta chain is from a study of radiation and T cells in renal cell carcinoma. Whole-study context: Nephrectomy followed 15 Gy stereotactic body radiation by 4 weeks.

V lost 4 bases and J lost 0, with 11 bases in between. The CDR3 consists of 15 residues. Germline assignment: CDR1 SGHRS and CDR2 YFSETQ. Described time point: baseline pretreatment blood. Sample treatment: 15 Gy SBRT to primary tumor, nephrectomy 4 weeks later. Sequencing was performed with immunoSEQ multiplex PCR; in TCRdb, only in-frame clones are kept and a portion is missing. The table has 120,000 to 150,000 clones, 70% to 90% seen once. V and J are TRBV5-1 and TRBJ2-1, with D perhaps TRBD2 (6 bases). The sample in question was blood, obtained from a patient whose treatment included radiotherapy and nephrectomy. The sequence was collected from a woman between 45 and 60 years old with renal cell carcinoma. CDR3 DNA: TGCGCCAGCAGCCTGGGGGGAGACTCCTACAATGAGCAGTTCTTC. This sequence encodes CASSLGGDSYNEQFF. Looking up the rest from reference TRBV5-1 and TRBJ2-1 gives the full variable domain: KAGVTQTPRYLIKTRGQQVTLSCSPISGHRSVSWYQQTPGQGLQFLFEYFSETQRNKGNFPGRFSGRQFSNSRSEMNVSTLELGDSALYLCASSLGGDSYNEQFFGPGTRLTVL.